Below, one TCR beta chain is given with its context. This record comes from a study of blood T cell repertoires in COVID-19. Study details: COVID-19 samples, acute and convalescent, were from the United States, Italy and Spain. T cells, B-cell-depleted T cells, or PBMCs supplied cDNA or gDNA.

In the original processing: Nucleated cell counts were estimated from reference gene primer amplification. Profiling relied on immunoSEQ multiplex PCR, and the TCRdb table lists in-frame clones only, not all of them. The V and J calls and the clone size are those of that table, but D and trimming were determined from the DNA. This sample has approximately 69,000 clones; approximately 79% occur once, and the top ten carry approximately 15%. CDR3 length: 13 amino acids. The junction had 12 bases not matched to a gene; V was cut back by 6 bases and J by 11 bases. This sequence was found in a man in his sixties with acute or convalescent COVID-19. Specimen: peripheral blood. This chain links TRBV12-3 or TRBV12-4 with TRBJ1-1; 7 bases line up with TRBD1. The CDR3 DNA is TGTGCCAGCAGCTCGACAGGGATCACAATGGCTTTCTTT. It codes for CASSSTGITMAFF.